This is a list of T cell receptor beta chains from one sample in a study of blood T cell repertoires in COVID-19. The method was immunoSEQ multiplex PCR; TCRdb's version includes in-frame clones alone and lacks a portion of them. This table has 150,000 or so clones, 75% to 90% appearing once. The sample was PBMCs or T cells enriched from blood (not recorded which). These receptors all come from a woman between 45 and 60 years old who had recovered from COVID-19. Both conserved end residues are part of each CDR3. D genes are given only for firm matches. Clone size is given for some rows only: seen once, a few or many times, or a class if the clone is expanded.

clone_size d_call cdr3_length j_call v_call cdr3_nt cdr3_aa
- - 16 TRBJ1-3 TRBV7-9 TGTGCCAGCAGCCTTCCCATAGGGGCGGCTGGAAACACCATATATTTT CASSLPIGAAGNTIYF
few - 15 TRBJ1-5 TRBV20-1 TGCAGTGCTAGTACAGGGCTATATAGCAATCAGCCCCAGCATTTT CSASTGLYSNQPQHF
- - 15 TRBJ1-1 TRBV18 TGTGCCAGCTCACCACCTACAGGGCAGCACACTGAAGCTTTCTTT CASSPPTGQHTEAFF
- TRBD1 13 TRBJ1-2 TRBV25-1 TGTGCCAGCAGTTCGACAGGGGACTATGGCTACACCTTC CASSSTGDYGYTF
- - 15 TRBJ2-4 TRBV6-2/TRBV6-3 TGTGCCAGCAGTCACCCCACTTTAGCCAAAAACATTCAGTACTTC CASSHPTLAKNIQYF
- TRBD1 14 TRBJ1-2 TRBV5-4 TGTGCCAGCAGCTTGGGGGACAGCTCCTATGGCTACACCTTC CASSLGDSSYGYTF
- TRBD2 13 TRBJ2-3 TRBV6-4 TGTGCCAGCAGTCTACGGGGGGGAGATACGCAGTATTTT CASSLRGGDTQYF
- TRBD1 14 TRBJ1-1 TRBV19 TGTGCCAGTACCGAGGGGGCTTTGAACACTGAAGCTTTCTTT CASTEGALNTEAFF
- TRBD1 17 TRBJ1-1 TRBV7-9 TGTGCCAGCAGCTCGACAGGGGGTTTAGGTTGGAACACTGAAGCTTTCTTT CASSSTGGLGWNTEAFF
- - 15 TRBJ2-4 TRBV5-1 TGCGCCAGCAGCTTGGCAATTAGCGGAGCAAACATTCAGTACTTC CASSLAISGANIQYF
- TRBD1 17 TRBJ1-6 TRBV9 TGTGCCAGCAGCGTCGATCCGGGACAGACTTATAATTCACCCCTCCACTTT CASSVDPGQTYNSPLHF
- - 13 TRBJ2-4 TRBV5-6 TGTGCCAGTACCGCGGGTGCTGGTTACATTCAGTACTTC CASTAGAGYIQYF
- TRBD1 14 TRBJ2-2 TRBV29-1 TGCAGCGTTGGCTACAGGGGGGAGGCCGGGGAGCTGTTTTTT CSVGYRGEAGELFF
medium-sized - 12 TRBJ1-2 TRBV7-9 TGTGCCAGCAGCCCCACGGGGGATGGCTACACCTTC CASSPTGDGYTF
- - 15 TRBJ1-5 TRBV27 TGTGCCAGCAGTTCATTCACCTACAGCAATCAGCCCCAGCATTTT CASSSFTYSNQPQHF
- - 13 TRBJ1-1 TRBV12-3/TRBV12-4 TGTGCCAGCAGTTTCACTGGTTACAGTGAAGCTTTCTTT CASSFTGYSEAFF
- - 13 TRBJ1-1 TRBV7-8 TGTGCCAGCAGCTTAGACAGGAACACTGAAGCTTTCTTT CASSLDRNTEAFF
- - 14 TRBJ2-1 TRBV27 TGTGCCAGCAACCTACAGCACTCCTACAATGAGCAGTTCTTC CASNLQHSYNEQFF
- TRBD1 14 TRBJ1-2 TRBV2 TGTGCCAGCAGTGAAAGGGGACAGGGGCGCGGCTACACCTTC CASSERGQGRGYTF
- - 13 TRBJ1-5 TRBV6-1 TGTGCCAGCAGTGAAGTTAGGGCCGGGGCCCAGCATTTT CASSEVRAGAQHF
- TRBD1 15 TRBJ1-6 TRBV3-1/TRBV3-2 TGTGCCAGCAGCCACCTGGGACAGCGGAATTCACCCCTCCACTTT CASSHLGQRNSPLHF
- - 15 TRBJ2-3 TRBV4-2 TGTGCCAGCAGCTACGACAGGGAGGGCACAGATACGCAGTATTTT CASSYDREGTDTQYF
- TRBD1 14 TRBJ1-2 TRBV28 TGTGCCAGCCTTACCCCAGGGGGGCCTAAAGGCTACACCTTC CASLTPGGPKGYTF
- TRBD1 15 TRBJ1-4 TRBV5-4 TGTGCCAGCAGCTTGACCGGGACAGGGCGTGAAAAACTGTTTTTT CASSLTGTGREKLFF
many - 14 TRBJ2-1 TRBV2 TGTGCCAGCAGGCCAAACGAGGGTGCTCATGAGCAGTTCTTC CASRPNEGAHEQFF
- TRBD2 15 TRBJ2-1 TRBV7-2 TGTGCCAGCAGGGCCGGGACTAGCGTTTACAATGAGCAGTTCTTC CASRAGTSVYNEQFF
- - 15 TRBJ2-1 TRBV5-1 TGCGCCAGCAGCTTGCTCGGGGGCTCCTACAATGAGCAGTTCTTC CASSLLGGSYNEQFF
- - 14 TRBJ1-1 TRBV5-1 TGCGCCAGCAGCTTAACAGGGATATTGACTGAAGCTTTCTTT CASSLTGILTEAFF
- - 15 TRBJ2-1 TRBV7-7 TGTGCCAGCAGCTTAGGGTCTAGCCCCGGGAATGAGCAGTTCTTC CASSLGSSPGNEQFF
- TRBD2 20 TRBJ2-1 TRBV5-1 TGCGCCAGCATGACACCCGGACTAGCGGGAGGCCCAAGCTCCTACAATGAGCAGTTCTTC CASMTPGLAGGPSSYNEQFF
- TRBD2 17 TRBJ2-1 TRBV4-1 TGCGCCAGCAGCCAAGGAGCGTTAGCGGGGGCGTACAATGAGCAGTTCTTC CASSQGALAGAYNEQFF
few - 13 TRBJ1-1 TRBV2 TGTGCCAGCCTCGGCAGTGCGGACACTGAAGCTTTCTTT CASLGSADTEAFF
- - 11 TRBJ2-5 TRBV20-1 TGCAGCGCTACCCTCCAAGAGACCCAGTACTTC CSATLQETQYF
few TRBD1 17 TRBJ1-5 TRBV11-2 TGTGCCAGCAGCCCCTCCGGGACAGGGCTCGGCAATCAGCCCCAGCATTTT CASSPSGTGLGNQPQHF
- - 15 TRBJ1-1 TRBV19 TGTGCCAGTAGTATAGATCGGAGGGAGATCACTGAAGCTTTCTTT CASSIDRREITEAFF
once - 14 TRBJ2-3 TRBV5-1 TGCGCCAGCAGCTTCCTACCCGGCACAGATACGCAGTATTTT CASSFLPGTDTQYF
- - 15 TRBJ1-1 TRBV14 TGTGCCAGCAGCCAAGTCTGGGCAAGGAACACTGAAGCTTTCTTT CASSQVWARNTEAFF
- - 14 TRBJ1-1 TRBV28 TGTGCCAGCAGTTTGGCAGCGGCGAACACTGAAGCTTTCTTT CASSLAAANTEAFF
- - 14 TRBJ2-3 TRBV6-5 TGTGCCAGTCGAAAGGAGGGCCGCACAGATACGCAGTATTTT CASRKEGRTDTQYF
few TRBD2 15 TRBJ2-1 TRBV7-2 TGTGCCAGCACCGAAAAGGGAGGGGAGTACAATGAGCAGTTCTTC CASTEKGGEYNEQFF
- TRBD1 15 TRBJ1-4 TRBV5-1 TGCGCCAGCAGCGGCCGGGACAGCCTTAATGAAAAACTGTTTTTT CASSGRDSLNEKLFF
- - 13 TRBJ1-3 TRBV30 TGTGCCTGGGCGTACGCCTCTGGAAACACCATATATTTT CAWAYASGNTIYF
- TRBD2 14 TRBJ2-1 TRBV20-1 TGCAGTGCTAGTGGGCGGGAGCTGTGGAATGAGCAGTTCTTC CSASGRELWNEQFF
- - 13 TRBJ1-2 TRBV9 TGTGCCAGCAGCCCATCAGGGGTGGATGGCTACACCTTC CASSPSGVDGYTF
- - 19 TRBJ1-6 TRBV29-1 TGCAGCGTTGTTGAAGGTGGGCAGGCCGTACCCTCCTATAATTCACCCCTCCACTTT CSVVEGGQAVPSYNSPLHF
- - 14 TRBJ2-2 TRBV11-2 TGTGCCAGCAGCTCCCCCCGTCGCACCGGGGAGCTGTTTTTT CASSSPRRTGELFF
- - 14 TRBJ2-2 TRBV24-1 TGTGCCACCAGACCCGGGACACAGACCGGGGAGCTGTTTTTT CATRPGTQTGELFF
- - 15 TRBJ2-1 TRBV18 TGTGCCAGCTCACCCCCCCGGGGGTCCTACAATGAGCAGTTCTTC CASSPPRGSYNEQFF
- - 14 TRBJ2-5 TRBV2 TGTGCCAGCAGTGAGTCGTCAGTCTCCGAGACCCAGTACTTC CASSESSVSETQYF
- TRBD1 12 TRBJ2-1 TRBV30 TGTGCCTGGACCAACAGGGGCAATGAGCAGTTCTTC CAWTNRGNEQFF
- - 13 TRBJ2-1 TRBV30 TGTGCCTGGAGTGTACGGAGACCGAATGAGCAGTTCTTC CAWSVRRPNEQFF
- TRBD2 15 TRBJ2-5 TRBV7-3 TGTGCCAGCAGCCGACTAGCGGGGGGAGAAGAGACCCAGTACTTC CASSRLAGGEETQYF